These T cell receptor beta chains were read from a single sample in a study of T cells in Graves' hyperthyroidism and ophthalmopathy. Each CDR3 protein gets one entry after TCRdb re-called the multiplex PCR reads with MiXCR. The sample yields 490,000 or so distinct CDR3 sequences, under 25% seen once. Material: blood. The receptors derive from a woman in her seventies with Graves' ophthalmopathy. The conserved cysteine and the conserved F or W are not part of the CDR3 here. D genes are given only for firm matches.

-,TRBV2,TRBJ1-3,ASRGFFGNTIY
TRBD2,TRBV24-1,TRBJ2-5,ATSGTSGLQETQY
TRBD2,TRBV29-1,TRBJ2-1,SVEGGTLRMDEQF
TRBD2,TRBV9,TRBJ2-2,ASSAPSGYTGELF
-,TRBV19,TRBJ2-1,ASSISGTAYNEQF
-,TRBV4-2,TRBJ1-2,ASSQDSAGAAIT
TRBD2,TRBV19,TRBJ2-1,ASKAIAGANEQF
-,TRBV9,TRBJ2-1,ASSAGGSLEPYNEQF
TRBD1,TRBV24-1,TRBJ2-1,ATSDRSDRAGNEQF
TRBD1,TRBV12-3/TRBV12-4,TRBJ1-2,ASSLDRGRGYT
TRBD2,TRBV7-7,TRBJ2-1,ASSLSGSDNEQF
TRBD1,TRBV7-2,TRBJ1-2,TSSPRTGDYGYT
TRBD1,TRBV12-5,TRBJ2-7,ASGPQGVISYEQY
-,TRBV20-1,TRBJ2-4,SVEGAGKNIQY
-,TRBV12-3/TRBV12-4,TRBJ2-5,ASSLRGGGGEY
-,TRBV4-1,TRBJ1-5,ASSQDPLGRRQPQH
TRBD2,TRBV5-4,TRBJ2-1,ASSLRREFYNEQF
TRBD1,TRBV19,TRBJ2-2,ASINLFRGRNTGELF
-,TRBV27,TRBJ2-7,ASARPPSYEQY
TRBD1,TRBV12-3/TRBV12-4,TRBJ2-2,ASIPTGMARSYTGELF
TRBD2,TRBV30,TRBJ2-7,AWGVFERGIYEQY
TRBD1,TRBV11-2,TRBJ2-4,ASSLMGTGDIQY
-,TRBV4-1,TRBJ2-7,ASRPFGSVNEQY
-,TRBV19,TRBJ1-1,ASRLQGDGNTEAF
-,TRBV18,TRBJ1-1,ASSRQSEAF
-,TRBV12-3/TRBV12-4,TRBJ1-5,ASSFWGGNQPQH
-,TRBV14,TRBJ2-7,ASSSTLGWPYEQY
-,TRBV29-1,TRBJ2-2,SVARTGWAGELF
TRBD1,TRBV30,TRBJ2-5,AWSSTGGGKTQY
TRBD2,TRBV6-6,TRBJ2-1,ASSYSTSRNEQF
TRBD2,TRBV2,TRBJ2-5,ASSTGLAGAGGTQY
TRBD2,TRBV6-2/TRBV6-3,TRBJ2-1,ASSRGTSGNYNEQF
-,TRBV6-1,TRBJ2-4,ASSEPGNLAKNIQY
TRBD1,TRBV12-3/TRBV12-4,TRBJ1-4,ASSFTGTVREKLF
-,TRBV27,TRBJ2-2,ASSINSGPGELF
TRBD2,TRBV20-1,TRBJ2-2,SARDWLAGVSGELF
TRBD1,TRBV29-1,TRBJ1-1,SGLQGSGTEAF
TRBD1,TRBV28,-,ASRTGGTGAF
TRBD2,TRBV12-3/TRBV12-4,TRBJ2-7,ASHSGSIHEQY
-,TRBV10-3,TRBJ2-3,AISESASTDTQY
TRBD2,TRBV4-1,TRBJ2-1,ASSQGTSGRNEQF
TRBD1,TRBV12-3/TRBV12-4,TRBJ2-7,ASSTTGTGVNEQY
TRBD1,TRBV5-6,TRBJ1-5,ASSSTGTGVLVGNQPQH
-,TRBV7-9,TRBJ2-7,ASSSTGKSYEQY
-,TRBV28,TRBJ2-5,ASSRYRSRETQY
-,TRBV6-1,TRBJ2-1,ASSYMARFNEQF
TRBD2,TRBV12-3/TRBV12-4,TRBJ2-2,ASKAGGLNTGELF
-,TRBV5-4,TRBJ1-1,ASSLGGGRYTEAF
-,TRBV25-1,TRBJ2-3,ASCYGATDTQY
-,TRBV7-9,TRBJ1-1,ASSFIGEAF
TRBD1,TRBV19,TRBJ1-2,ASSLRTGAYGYT
-,TRBV5-4,TRBJ2-1,ASSWSPGAYNEQF
-,TRBV15,TRBJ1-1,ATSRELLGSTEAF
TRBD2,TRBV20-1,TRBJ2-7,SASAGTSIIYEQY
TRBD1,TRBV20-1,TRBJ2-7,SANPAGQGNEQY
TRBD2,TRBV12-3/TRBV12-4,TRBJ2-3,ASSKGGTSGRVTDTQY